This is a list of T cell receptor beta chains from one sample in a study of monozygotic twins with inflammatory bowel disease. TCRdb reworked the 5' RACE reads into one entry per CDR3 protein, no DNA. This table lists about 330,000 distinct CDR3 sequences. The sample comprised blood. These receptors were obtained from a human donor with ulcerative colitis or Crohn's disease, or a healthy co-twin of an affected twin (not recorded which). CDR3s include the opening cysteine and the closing phenylalanine or tryptophan.

V gene	J gene	CDR3 protein
TRBV4-2	TRBJ1-6	CASTKDGTVNSPLHF
TRBV3-1	TRBJ1-3	CASSQDLFGSRYTGNTIYF
TRBV27	TRBJ2-1	CASRKLIRAIYNEQFF
TRBV20-1	TRBJ1-5	CSARGAGQENQPQHF
TRBV24-1	TRBJ2-3	CATSERITSTDTQYF
TRBV5-1	TRBJ2-2	CASSFRSGELFF
TRBV5-5	TRBJ2-3	CASSLSPGIPNTDTQYF
TRBV15	TRBJ1-2	CATSGNRGDYGYTF
TRBV6-2/TRBV6-3	TRBJ1-5	CASSYGKTSPQPQHF
TRBV20-1	TRBJ2-3	CSASAPSGGVTDTQYF
TRBV10-1	TRBJ2-2	CASSPAGPPSGELFF
TRBV21-1	TRBJ2-7	CASSKLALFSDF
TRBV7-9	TRBJ1-3	CASSFGGPRSGNTIYF
TRBV5-1	TRBJ2-5	CASSLAEETQYF
TRBV28	TRBJ2-5	CASSRLETQYF
TRBV18	TRBJ1-2	CASSPGLSGYGYTF
TRBV5-1	TRBJ1-2	CASSWDGGDYGYTF
TRBV2	TRBJ2-1	CASSWDRGSYNEQFF
TRBV4-1	TRBJ2-3	CASSLTSLADTQYF